This entry lists 20 T cell receptor beta chains sequenced from one sample in a study of cytomegalovirus exposure and HLA in healthy donors. PCR amplification relied on 60 Vbeta primers (plus 13 Jbeta primers). Libraries were prepared by immunoSEQ multiplex PCR; TCRdb keeps only in-frame clonotypes and omits some of them. The table shows over 250,000 clones, with about nine tenths occurring only once. The material sequenced was PBMCs. The receptors originated from a man in his forties or fifties in good health and CMV-seropositive.

This sequence joins TRBV5-1 and TRBJ1-2; TRBD1 is a possible D gene (6 bases). In germline, CDR1 is SGHRS, CDR2 YFSETQ. The V gene lost 4 bases and the J gene lost 6 bases, with 28 bases spanning the gap. The CDR3 spans 18 residues. Here the CDR3 reads CASSGGVIGDGGRDGYTF. The CDR3 nucleotides are TGCGCCAGCAGCGGGGGCGTCATAGGGGACGGCGGTCGCGATGGCTACACCTTC.

The rearrangement uses TRBV27 and TRBJ2-5, with 9 bases that match TRBD2. The DNA end is more similar to TRBJ2-7, so the J call may be wrong. Germline V gives CDR1 MNHEY, CDR2 SMNVEV (reference sequence). The CDR3 is made up of 15 amino acids. CDR3 sequence (DNA): TGTGCCAGCAGTTTAGCGACTAGCGGTGTCTACGAGCAGTACTTC. This sequence encodes CASSLATSGVYEQYF.

This clone was seen only a few times. The chain carries TRBV7-9 and TRBJ1-1; 9 nucleotides agree with TRBD1. Trimming at V came to 2 bases and at J to 11 bases, leaving 6 bases not matched to a gene. Germline V gene data show CDR1 as SEHNR and CDR2 as FQNEAQ (reference sequence). The CDR3 extends over 13 amino acids. CDR3 loop: CASSLLQGARAFF. The CDR3 bases are TGTGCCAGCAGCTTATTACAGGGGGCTCGGGCTTTCTTT.

The gene calls are TRBV7-2 and TRBJ2-7, with 7 bases aligning to TRBD1. Losses at the gene ends were 5 bases for V and 3 bases for J; bases not matched to a gene: 7. From germline, CDR1 is SGHTA and CDR2 FQGNSA. This CDR3 is 14 amino acids long. The CDR3 bases are TGTGCCAGCAGCCTAGACAGGGCTCGCTACGAGCAGTACTTC. This encodes CASSLDRARYEQYF. The complete variable domain, with remaining parts taken from reference TRBV7-2 and TRBJ2-7, reads GAGVSQSPSNKVTEKGKDVELRCDPISGHTALYWYRQSLGQGLEFLIYFQGNSAPDKSGLPSDRFSAERTGGSVSTLTIQRTQQEDSAVYLCASSLDRARYEQYFGPGTRLTVT.

The chain has TRBV5-1 and TRBJ2-7, with D perhaps TRBD2 (6 bases). The germline CDR1 and CDR2 sequences are SGHRS and YFSETQ. The CDR3 runs 14 residues. Trimming pared 0 bases from V and 0 bases from J, leaving 7 bases between. The CDR3 nucleotides read TGCGCCAGCAGCTTGGGGGAGGTCTCCTACGAGCAGTACTTC. This codes for CASSLGEVSYEQYF.

The sample holds a few counts of this clone. The J gene is TRBJ2-1, the V gene TRBV10-3; weak D call: TRBD2 (6 bases). V lost 2 bases to trimming and J lost 6 bases, with 11 bases between them. The CDR3 loop spans 14 amino acids. CDR1 and CDR2 (germline): ENHRY, SYGVKD. In DNA form, the CDR3 reads TGTGCCATCAGTGAGCGGGAGCAGGGCAATGAGCAGTTCTTC. It yields the protein CAISEREQGNEQFF.

The V gene is TRBV25-1, the J gene TRBJ2-2, with 10 bases that match TRBD2. CDR1 MGHDK and CDR2 SYGVNS come from the germline V gene. Germline trimming cut 4 bases from V and 4 bases from J; bases unmatched to any gene: 3. This CDR3 spans 15 amino acids. The CDR3 nucleotides read TGTGCCAGCAGTGTCCCTAGCGGGAGCACCGGGGAGCTGTTTTTT. It specifies CASSVPSGSTGELFF.

This chain links TRBV19 with TRBJ2-3; the match to TRBD2 covers 7 bases. From germline, CDR1 is LNHDA and CDR2 SQIVND (reference sequence). V dropped 10 bases and J dropped 5; count of bases not matched to a gene: 6. CDR3 size: 12 residues. For the CDR3, the DNA is TGTGCCACCACAGGCGGGGGAGATACGCAGTATTTT. This sequence encodes CATTGGGDTQYF.

The chain links TRBV5-1 to TRBJ2-1, with TRBD1 matching over 7 bases. J lost 7 bases, V lost 4 bases, and 5 bases had no gene match. The CDR3 has 13 residues. Looked up from germline, CDR1 is SGHRS and CDR2 is YFSETQ. DNA for the CDR3: TGCGCCAGCAGCCTACAGGGGTGGAATGAGCAGTTCTTC. Amino acid sequence: CASSLQGWNEQFF.

V usage is TRBV19 and J usage is TRBJ2-1; possibly TRBD2 for D (5 bases). Trimming pared 9 bases from V and 3 bases from J, leaving 9 bases between. The germline V gene encodes CDR1 LNHDA and CDR2 SQIVND (reference sequence). This CDR3 spans 12 amino acids. CDR3 nucleotide sequence: TGTGCCAGCACCGGGAACTACAATGAGCAGTTCTTC. The encoded protein is CASTGNYNEQFF.

The chain is built from TRBV5-4 and TRBJ1-2; weak D call: TRBD1 (5 bases). V was shortened by 2 bases and J by 4 bases, with 15 bases between the two germline ends. The CDR3 contains 15 residues. Germline V gives CDR1 SGHNT, CDR2 YYREEE (reference sequence). The CDR3 DNA reads as TGTGCCAGCAGCTTTAGTTGGCAGGGCGGCTATGGCTACACCTTC. Translated: CASSFSWQGGYGYTF.

This sequence joins TRBV9 and TRBJ2-1; TRBD2 matches 11 bases. Germline V lookup: CDR1 SGDLS, CDR2 YYNGEE. Trimming removed 4 bases from V and 1 base from J; junction bases left unmatched: 4. The CDR3 is 16 amino acids. The CDR3 DNA sequence: TGTGCCAGCAGCTACCGACTAGCGGGGTCCTACAATGAGCAGTTCTTC. Residues: CASSYRLAGSYNEQFF.

This clone was seen just once. J is TRBJ2-5 and V is TRBV7-9; no reliable D call. V lost 8 bases, J lost 0 bases, and 13 bases lay in between. This CDR3 is 14 amino acids long. From germline, CDR1 is SEHNR and CDR2 FQNEAQ (reference sequence). In DNA, the CDR3 is TGTGCCAGCGGGCACAATACCAACCAAGAGACCCAGTACTTC. The encoded protein is CASGHNTNQETQYF.

This clone showed up just once. The DNA for the CDR3 is TGCGCCAGCAGCTCACGACAGGGTATCAGAGAGACCCAGTACTTC. Amino acids: CASSSRQGIRETQYF. This chain links TRBV5-1 with TRBJ2-5; TRBD1 agrees at 7 bases. Trimming took 3 bases from V and 4 from J; bases not matched to a gene: 9. This CDR3 has 15 amino acids. Germline loops: CDR1 SGHRS, CDR2 YFSETQ.

V usage is TRBV4-1 and J usage is TRBJ2-7; TRBD1 agrees at 9 bases. CDR3 length: 16 amino acids. V shed 4 bases and J 2 bases; nucleotides not matched to a gene: 9. Germline V CDR1 and CDR2: MGHRA, YSYEKL. CDR3 DNA sequence: TGCGCCAGCAGCCGACTACAGGGGGCAGGGCCCTACGAGCAGTACTTC. This codes for CASSRLQGAGPYEQYF.

The chain links TRBV2 to TRBJ1-1; D unclear. Deletions cut 6 bases from V and 10 bases from J, with 21 bases between. CDR1 and CDR2 (germline): SNHLY, FYNNEI. The CDR3 extends over 14 amino acids. The CDR3 here is CASSPKSSRSGAFF. The CDR3 bases are TGTGCCAGCAGCCCCAAGAGCTCCCGAAGTGGAGCTTTCTTT.

The chain combines TRBV29-1 with TRBJ2-7, with TRBD1 matching 11 bases. The CDR3 is 13 amino acids. Germline CDR1 SQVTM, CDR2 ANQGSEA. After removal of 6 bases from V and 3 bases from J, the junction contained 4 bases not matched to a gene. CDR3 DNA: TGCAGCGTCCGGACAGGGGGCCGCTACGAGCAGTACTTC. Translating it yields CSVRTGGRYEQYF.

This chain connects TRBV27 to TRBJ1-2; 12 positions match TRBD1. Germline V lookup: CDR1 MNHEY, CDR2 SMNVEV (reference sequence). This CDR3 has 16 amino acids. Trimming removed 6 bases from V and 4 bases from J; junction bases left unmatched: 9. The CDR3 spells CASSPAGTGGVYGYTF. DNA of the CDR3: TGTGCCAGCAGCCCTGCCGGGACAGGGGGCGTCTATGGCTACACCTTC.

V gene TRBV19 combines with J gene TRBJ1-5, with D possibly matching TRBD1 (6 bases). The CDR3 has 16 amino acids. Trimming removed 7 bases at V and 2 bases at J, with 18 bases between. Germline loops: CDR1 LNHDA, CDR2 SQIVND (reference sequence). The CDR3, as DNA: TGTGCCAGTAAGCTACACAGGGACCGGGGCAATCAGCCCCAGCATTTT. Its protein product is CASKLHRDRGNQPQHF.

The J gene is TRBJ2-3, the V gene TRBV5-1; the D gene is possibly TRBD1 (6 bases). The V gene's germline CDR1 is SGHRS and CDR2 YFSETQ. The CDR3 has 15 amino acids. The V gene lost 4 bases and the J gene lost 3 bases, with 15 bases spanning the gap. The CDR3 sequence is CASSHGNRGTDTQYF. Here the CDR3 DNA reads TGCGCCAGCAGCCACGGAAATAGGGGGACAGATACGCAGTATTTT.